The TCR beta chain described here comes from a study of blood T cell repertoires in COVID-19. Profiled with immunoSEQ multiplex PCR; TCRdb holds only in-frame clones, not every one. The sample includes 75,000 to 95,000 clones, roughly 70% of them seen just once. The CDR3 runs 15 residues. V was pared by 2 bases and J by 5 bases, with 16 bases between. The germline V gene has CDR1 MDHEN and CDR2 SYDVKM. This chain connects TRBV28 to TRBJ2-7, with a possible D match to TRBD2 (5 bases). The TCR sequence derives from a man in his 70s with COVID-19, enrolled during active disease. Input material: peripheral blood. The CDR3 DNA follows: TGTGCCAGCAGTTTAACCTACCCACTAGACCACGAGCAGTACTTC. It encodes CASSLTYPLDHEQYF. The whole variable domain, remainder taken from reference TRBV28 and TRBJ2-7, is DVKVTQSSRYLVKRTGEKVFLECVQDMDHENMFWYRQDPGLGLRLIYFSYDVKMKEKGDIPEGYSVSREKKERFSLILESASTNQTSMYLCASSLTYPLDHEQYFGPGTRLTVT.